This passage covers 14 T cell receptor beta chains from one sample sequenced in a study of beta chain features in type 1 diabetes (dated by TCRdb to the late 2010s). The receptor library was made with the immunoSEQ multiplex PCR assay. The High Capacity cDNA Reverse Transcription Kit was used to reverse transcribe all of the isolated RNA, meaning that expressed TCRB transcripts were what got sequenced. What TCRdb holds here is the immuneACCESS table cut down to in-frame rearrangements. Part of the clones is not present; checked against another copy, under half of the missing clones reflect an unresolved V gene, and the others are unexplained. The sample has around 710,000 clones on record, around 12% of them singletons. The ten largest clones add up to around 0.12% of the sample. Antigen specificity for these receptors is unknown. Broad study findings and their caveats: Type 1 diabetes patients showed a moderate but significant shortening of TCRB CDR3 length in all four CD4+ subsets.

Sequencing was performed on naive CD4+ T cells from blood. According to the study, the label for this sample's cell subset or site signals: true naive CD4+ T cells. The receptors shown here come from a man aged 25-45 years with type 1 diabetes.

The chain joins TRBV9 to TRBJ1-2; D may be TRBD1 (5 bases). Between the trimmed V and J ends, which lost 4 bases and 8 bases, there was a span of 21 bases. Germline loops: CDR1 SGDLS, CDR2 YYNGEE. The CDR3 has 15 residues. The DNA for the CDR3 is TGTGCCAGCAGCACTGGGGGAGAGCGACCGGCGGGCTACACCTTC. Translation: CASSTGGERPAGYTF.

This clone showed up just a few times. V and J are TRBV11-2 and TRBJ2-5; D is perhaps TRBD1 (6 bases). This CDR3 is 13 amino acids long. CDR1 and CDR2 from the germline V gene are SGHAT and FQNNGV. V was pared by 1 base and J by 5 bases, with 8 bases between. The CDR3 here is CASSLAGAETQYF. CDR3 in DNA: TGTGCCAGCAGCTTAGCAGGGGCCGAGACCCAGTACTTC.

CDR3 in amino acids: CASSIVEDTEAFF. CDR3 DNA: TGTGCCAGTAGTATTGTCGAGGACACTGAAGCTTTCTTT. The chain links TRBV19 to TRBJ1-1; no definite D call. The V and J ends lost 3 bases and 3 bases respectively, with 8 bases between them. Per germline, CDR1 LNHDA and CDR2 SQIVND (reference sequence). This CDR3 comprises 13 residues.

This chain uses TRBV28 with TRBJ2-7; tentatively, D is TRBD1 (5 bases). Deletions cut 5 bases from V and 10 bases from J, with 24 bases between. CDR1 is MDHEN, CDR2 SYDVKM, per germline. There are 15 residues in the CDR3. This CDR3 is CASSTHTITQGSQYF. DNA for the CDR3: TGTGCCAGCAGTACTCATACTATAACGCAGGGATCACAGTACTTC.

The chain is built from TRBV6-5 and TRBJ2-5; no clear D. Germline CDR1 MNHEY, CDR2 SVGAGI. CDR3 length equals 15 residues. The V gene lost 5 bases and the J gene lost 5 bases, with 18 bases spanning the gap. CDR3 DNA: TGTGCCAGCAGTCGAACATTAGTGGCCTGGGAGACCCAGTACTTC. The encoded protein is CASSRTLVAWETQYF.

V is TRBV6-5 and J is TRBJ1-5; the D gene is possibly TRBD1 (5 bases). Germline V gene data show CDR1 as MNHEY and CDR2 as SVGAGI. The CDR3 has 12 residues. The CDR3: CATRQLNQPQHF. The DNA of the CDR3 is TGTGCTACCCGACAGCTCAATCAGCCCCAGCATTTT.

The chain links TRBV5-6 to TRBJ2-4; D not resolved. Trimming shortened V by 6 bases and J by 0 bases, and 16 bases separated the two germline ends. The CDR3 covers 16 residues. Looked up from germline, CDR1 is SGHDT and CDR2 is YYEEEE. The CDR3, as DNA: TGTGCCAGCACCCAGAAGGGCCTTGGAGCCAAAAACATTCAGTACTTC. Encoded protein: CASTQKGLGAKNIQYF.

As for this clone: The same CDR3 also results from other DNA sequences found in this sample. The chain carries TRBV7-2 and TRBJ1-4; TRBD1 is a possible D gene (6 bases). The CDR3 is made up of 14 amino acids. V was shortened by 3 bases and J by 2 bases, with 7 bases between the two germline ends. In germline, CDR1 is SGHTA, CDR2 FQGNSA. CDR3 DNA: TGTGCCAGCAGCTTTCAGGGGACTAATGAAAAACTGTTTTTT. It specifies CASSFQGTNEKLFF.

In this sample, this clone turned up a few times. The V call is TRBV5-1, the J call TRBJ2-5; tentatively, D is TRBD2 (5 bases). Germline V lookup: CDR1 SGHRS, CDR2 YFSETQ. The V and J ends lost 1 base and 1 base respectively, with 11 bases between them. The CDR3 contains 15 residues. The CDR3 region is CASSLNFGGQETQYF. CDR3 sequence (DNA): TGCGCCAGCAGCTTGAATTTTGGAGGCCAAGAGACCCAGTACTTC.

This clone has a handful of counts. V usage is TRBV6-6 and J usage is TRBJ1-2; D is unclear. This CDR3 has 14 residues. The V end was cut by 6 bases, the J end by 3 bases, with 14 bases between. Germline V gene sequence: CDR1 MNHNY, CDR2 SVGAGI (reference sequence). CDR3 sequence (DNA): TGTGCCAGCAGCCCCAGGACCGTGGACTATGGCTACACCTTC. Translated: CASSPRTVDYGYTF.

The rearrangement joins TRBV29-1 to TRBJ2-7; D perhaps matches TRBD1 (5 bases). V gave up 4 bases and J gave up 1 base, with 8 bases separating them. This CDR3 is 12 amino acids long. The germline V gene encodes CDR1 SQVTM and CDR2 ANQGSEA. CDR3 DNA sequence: TGCAGCGTTGGACAGAATTCCTACGAGCAGTACTTC. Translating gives CSVGQNSYEQYF.

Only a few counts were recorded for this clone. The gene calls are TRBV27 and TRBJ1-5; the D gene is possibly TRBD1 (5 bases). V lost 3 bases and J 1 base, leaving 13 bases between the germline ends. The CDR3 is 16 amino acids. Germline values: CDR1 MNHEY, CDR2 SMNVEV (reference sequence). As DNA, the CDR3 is TGTGCCAGCAGTTTTACCGGGACTTTAAGCAATCAGCCCCAGCATTTT. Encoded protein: CASSFTGTLSNQPQHF.

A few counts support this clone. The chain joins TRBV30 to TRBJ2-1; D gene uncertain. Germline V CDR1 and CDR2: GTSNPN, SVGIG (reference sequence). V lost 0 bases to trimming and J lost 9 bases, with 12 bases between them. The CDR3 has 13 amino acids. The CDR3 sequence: CAWSVVSHTEQFF. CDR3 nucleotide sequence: TGTGCCTGGAGTGTTGTTAGCCATACTGAGCAGTTCTTC.

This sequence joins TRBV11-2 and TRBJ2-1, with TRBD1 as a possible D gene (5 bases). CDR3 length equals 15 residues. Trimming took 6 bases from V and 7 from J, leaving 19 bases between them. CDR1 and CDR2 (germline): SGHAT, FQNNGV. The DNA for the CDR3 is TGTGCCAGCAGGTCCCGAAGGCAGGGCGAAAATGAGCAGTTCTTC. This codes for CASRSRRQGENEQFF. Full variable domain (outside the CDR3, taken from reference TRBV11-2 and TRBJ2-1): EAGVAQSPRYKIIEKRQSVAFWCNPISGHATLYWYQQILGQGPKLLIQFQNNGVVDDSQLPKDRFSAERLKGVDSTLKIQPAKLEDSAVYLCASRSRRQGENEQFFGPGTRLTVL.